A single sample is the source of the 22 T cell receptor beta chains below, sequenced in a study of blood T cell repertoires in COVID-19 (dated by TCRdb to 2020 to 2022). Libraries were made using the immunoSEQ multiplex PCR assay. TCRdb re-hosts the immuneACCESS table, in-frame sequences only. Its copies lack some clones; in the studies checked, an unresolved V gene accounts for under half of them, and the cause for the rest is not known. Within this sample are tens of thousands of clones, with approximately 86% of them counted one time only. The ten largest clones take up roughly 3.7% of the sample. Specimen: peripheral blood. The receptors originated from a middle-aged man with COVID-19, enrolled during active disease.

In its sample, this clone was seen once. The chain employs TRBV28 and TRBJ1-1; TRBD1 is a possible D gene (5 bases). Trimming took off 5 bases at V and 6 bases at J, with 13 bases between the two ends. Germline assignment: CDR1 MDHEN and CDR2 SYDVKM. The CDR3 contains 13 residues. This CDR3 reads CASSTRQLPEAFF. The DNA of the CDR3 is TGTGCCAGCAGTACCCGACAGCTCCCTGAAGCTTTCTTT.

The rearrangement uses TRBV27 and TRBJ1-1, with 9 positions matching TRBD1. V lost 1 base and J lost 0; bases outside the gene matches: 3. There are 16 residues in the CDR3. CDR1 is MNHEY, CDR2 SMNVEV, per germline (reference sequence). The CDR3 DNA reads TGTGCCAGCAGTTTATTGGGGACAGGGCTGAACACTGAAGCTTTCTTT. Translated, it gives CASSLLGTGLNTEAFF.

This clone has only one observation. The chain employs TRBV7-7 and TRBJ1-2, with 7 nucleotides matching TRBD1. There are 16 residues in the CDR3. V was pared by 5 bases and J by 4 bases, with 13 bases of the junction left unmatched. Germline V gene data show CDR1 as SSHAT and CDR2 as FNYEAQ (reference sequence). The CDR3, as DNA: TGTGCCAGCAGCCGGCCCGGGACAGAAAAGAGCTATGGCTACACCTTC. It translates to CASSRPGTEKSYGYTF.

CDR3 protein: CASSWEPQGEQFF. CDR3 in DNA: TGTGCCAGCAGTTGGGAACCCCAGGGTGAGCAGTTCTTC. The chain combines TRBV12-3 or TRBV12-4 with TRBJ2-1, with D perhaps matching TRBD1 (5 bases). V was clipped by 4 bases and J by 9 bases, with 13 bases between them. The CDR3 sequence is 13 residues long.

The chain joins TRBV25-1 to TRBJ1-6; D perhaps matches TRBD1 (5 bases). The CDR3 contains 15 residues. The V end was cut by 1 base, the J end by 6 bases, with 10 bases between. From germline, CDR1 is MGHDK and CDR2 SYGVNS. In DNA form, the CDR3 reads TGTGCCAGCAGTGAATTTCAGGGAACTAATTCACCCCTCCACTTT. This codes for CASSEFQGTNSPLHF.

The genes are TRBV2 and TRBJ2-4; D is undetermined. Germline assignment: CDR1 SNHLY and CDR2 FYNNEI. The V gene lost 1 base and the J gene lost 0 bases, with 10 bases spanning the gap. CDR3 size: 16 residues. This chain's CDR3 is CASSEVQLTAKNIQYF. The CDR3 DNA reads TGTGCCAGCAGTGAAGTCCAACTCACAGCCAAAAACATTCAGTACTTC.

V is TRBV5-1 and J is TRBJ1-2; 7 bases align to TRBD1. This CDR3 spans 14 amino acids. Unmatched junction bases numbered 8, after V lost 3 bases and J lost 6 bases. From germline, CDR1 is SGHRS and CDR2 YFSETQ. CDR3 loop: CASSSAGTDNGYTF. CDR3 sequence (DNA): TGCGCCAGCAGCTCAGCCGGGACAGACAATGGCTACACCTTC.

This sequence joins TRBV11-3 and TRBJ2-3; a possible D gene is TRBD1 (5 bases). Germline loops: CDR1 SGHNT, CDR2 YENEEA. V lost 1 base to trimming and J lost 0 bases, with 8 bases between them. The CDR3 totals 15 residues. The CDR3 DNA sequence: TGTGCCAGCAGCTTAGGGCAGGGCAGCACAGATACGCAGTATTTT. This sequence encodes CASSLGQGSTDTQYF. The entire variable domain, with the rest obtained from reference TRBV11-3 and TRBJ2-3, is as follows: EAGVVQSPRYKIIEKKQPVAFWCNPISGHNTLYWYLQNLGQGPELLIRYENEEAVDDSQLPKDRFSAERLKGVDSTLKIQPAELGDSAVYLCASSLGQGSTDTQYFGPGTRLTVL.

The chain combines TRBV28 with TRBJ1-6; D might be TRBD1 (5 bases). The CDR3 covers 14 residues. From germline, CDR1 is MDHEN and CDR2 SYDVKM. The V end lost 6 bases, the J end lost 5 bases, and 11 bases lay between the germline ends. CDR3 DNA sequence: TGTGCCAGCAGGGGGGAGGCCCATAATTCACCCCTCCACTTT. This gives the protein CASRGEAHNSPLHF. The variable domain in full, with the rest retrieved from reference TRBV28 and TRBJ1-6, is DVKVTQSSRYLVKRTGEKVFLECVQDMDHENMFWYRQDPGLGLRLIYFSYDVKMKEKGDIPEGYSVSREKKERFSLILESASTNQTSMYLCASRGEAHNSPLHFGNGTRLTVT.

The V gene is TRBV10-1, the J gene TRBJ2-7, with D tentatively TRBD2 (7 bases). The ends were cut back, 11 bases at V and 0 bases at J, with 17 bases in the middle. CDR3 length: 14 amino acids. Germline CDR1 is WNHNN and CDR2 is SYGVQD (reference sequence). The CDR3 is CAYEGGGLSYEQYF. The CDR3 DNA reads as TGCGCCTACGAAGGGGGGGGACTCTCCTACGAGCAGTACTTC.

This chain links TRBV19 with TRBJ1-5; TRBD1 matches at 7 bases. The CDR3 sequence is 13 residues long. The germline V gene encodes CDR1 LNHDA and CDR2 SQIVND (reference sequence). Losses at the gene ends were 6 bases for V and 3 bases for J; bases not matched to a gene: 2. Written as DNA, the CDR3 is TGTGCCAGTAGAGGGACAGTCAATCAGCCCCAGCATTTT. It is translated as CASRGTVNQPQHF.

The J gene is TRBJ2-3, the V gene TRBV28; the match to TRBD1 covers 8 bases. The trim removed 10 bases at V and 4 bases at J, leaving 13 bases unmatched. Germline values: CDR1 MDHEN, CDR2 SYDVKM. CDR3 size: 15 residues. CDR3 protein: CATHPGGVGSDTQYF. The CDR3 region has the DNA TGTGCCACCCACCCAGGGGGCGTGGGGTCAGATACGCAGTATTTT. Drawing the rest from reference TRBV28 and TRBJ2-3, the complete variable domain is DVKVTQSSRYLVKRTGEKVFLECVQDMDHENMFWYRQDPGLGLRLIYFSYDVKMKEKGDIPEGYSVSREKKERFSLILESASTNQTSMYLCATHPGGVGSDTQYFGPGTRLTVL.

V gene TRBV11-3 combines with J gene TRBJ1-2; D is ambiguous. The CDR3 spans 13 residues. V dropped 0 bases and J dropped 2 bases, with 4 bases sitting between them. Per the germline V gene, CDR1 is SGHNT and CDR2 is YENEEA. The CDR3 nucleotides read TGTGCCAGCAGCTTAGATACAAACTATGGCTACACCTTC. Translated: CASSLDTNYGYTF.

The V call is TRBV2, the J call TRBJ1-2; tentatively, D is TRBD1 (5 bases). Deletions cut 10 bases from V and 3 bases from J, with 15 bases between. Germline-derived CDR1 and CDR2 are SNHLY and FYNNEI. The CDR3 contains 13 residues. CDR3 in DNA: TGTGCCACCGCTCCGGAGGGGCACTATGGCTACACCTTC. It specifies CATAPEGHYGYTF.

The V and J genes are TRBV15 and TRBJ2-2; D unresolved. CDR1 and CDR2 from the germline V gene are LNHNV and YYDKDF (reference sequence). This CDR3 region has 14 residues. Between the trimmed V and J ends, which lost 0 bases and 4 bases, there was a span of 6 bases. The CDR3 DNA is TGTGCCACCAGCAGAGATCGGAGCACCGGGGAGCTGTTTTTT. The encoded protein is CATSRDRSTGELFF.

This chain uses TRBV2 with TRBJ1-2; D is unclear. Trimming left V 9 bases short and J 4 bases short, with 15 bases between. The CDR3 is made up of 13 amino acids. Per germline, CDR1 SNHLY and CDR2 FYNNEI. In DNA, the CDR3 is TGTGCCAGTCGCCCGGAGGGCATCTATGGCTACACCTTC. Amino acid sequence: CASRPEGIYGYTF.

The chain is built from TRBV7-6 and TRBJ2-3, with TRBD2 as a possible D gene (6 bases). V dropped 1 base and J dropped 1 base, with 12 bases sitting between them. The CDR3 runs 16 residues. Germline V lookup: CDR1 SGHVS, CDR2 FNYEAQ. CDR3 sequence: CASSLVGRRGTDTQYF. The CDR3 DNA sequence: TGTGCCAGCAGCTTAGTAGGGAGGAGGGGCACAGATACGCAGTATTTT. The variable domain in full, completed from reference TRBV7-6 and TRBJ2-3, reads GAGVSQSPRYKVTKRGQDVALRCDPISGHVSLYWYRQALGQGPEFLTYFNYEAQQDKSGLPNDRFSAERPEGSISTLTIQRTEQRDSAMYRCASSLVGRRGTDTQYFGPGTRLTVL.

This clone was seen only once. CDR3 residues: CARGAENSNQPQHF. CDR3 sequence (DNA): TGTGCCAGGGGAGCGGAAAATAGCAATCAGCCCCAGCATTTT. J is TRBJ1-5 and V is TRBV6-6; D not certain. Germline assignment: CDR1 MNHNY and CDR2 SVGAGI (reference sequence). V shed 9 bases and J shed 0 bases, with 12 bases lying between them. The CDR3 is 14 amino acids.

The chain's CDR3 is CASSPPGIFYNEQFF. For the CDR3, the DNA is TGTGCCAGCAGTCCCCCCGGGATCTTTTACAATGAGCAGTTCTTC. This chain uses TRBV27 with TRBJ2-1; weak D call: TRBD2 (5 bases). Trimming shortened V by 5 bases and J by 4 bases, and 15 bases separated the two germline ends. The CDR3 spans 15 residues. Germline values: CDR1 MNHEY, CDR2 SMNVEV (reference sequence).

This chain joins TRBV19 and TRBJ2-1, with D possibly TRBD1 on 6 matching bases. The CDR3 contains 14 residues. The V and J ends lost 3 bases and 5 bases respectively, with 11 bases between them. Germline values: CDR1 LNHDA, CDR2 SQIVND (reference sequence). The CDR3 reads CASSMMDRNNEQFF. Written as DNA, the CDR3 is TGTGCCAGTAGTATGATGGACAGAAACAATGAGCAGTTCTTC. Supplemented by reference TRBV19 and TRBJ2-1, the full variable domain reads DGGITQSPKYLFRKEGQNVTLSCEQNLNHDAMYWYRQDPGQGLRLIYYSQIVNDFQKGDIAEGYSVSREKKESFPLTVTSAQKNPTAFYLCASSMMDRNNEQFFGPGTRLTVL.

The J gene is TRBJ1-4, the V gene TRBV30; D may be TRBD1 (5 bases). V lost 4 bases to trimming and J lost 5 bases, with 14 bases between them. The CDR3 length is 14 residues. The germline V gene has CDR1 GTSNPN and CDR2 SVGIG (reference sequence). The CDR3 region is CAWTERGVNEKLFF. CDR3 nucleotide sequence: TGTGCCTGGACCGAACGGGGGGTCAATGAAAAACTGTTTTTT.

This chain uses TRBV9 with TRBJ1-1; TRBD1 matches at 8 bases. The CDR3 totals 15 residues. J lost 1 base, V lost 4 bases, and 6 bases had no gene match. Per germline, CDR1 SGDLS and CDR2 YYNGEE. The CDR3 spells CASSPRQGQNTEAFF. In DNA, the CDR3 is TGTGCCAGCAGCCCACGACAGGGGCAGAACACTGAAGCTTTCTTT.